What follows are 30 T cell receptor beta chains derived from one specimen sequenced in a study of CD8 T cells in ankylosing spondylitis. Overall study results and limits: Typical of ankylosing spondylitis blood, it appeared, was a TCR beta motif of seven to nine highly homologous variants.

Their antigens remain unidentified. Via MiXCR, TCRdb re-called the 5' RACE reads, giving one row per CDR3 protein. The table includes 470,000 or so distinct CDR3 sequences, 25% to 30% detected once. The sequencing input was blood, either unsorted or a sorted T cell fraction (not recorded which). The receptors shown here come from a male donor with ankylosing spondylitis.

The chain links TRBV3-1 to TRBJ2-5, with a weak D call TRBD2 (5 bases). Looked up from germline, CDR1 is LGHDT and CDR2 is YNNKEL (reference sequence). The V end was cut by 4 bases, the J end by 1 base, with 10 bases between. The CDR3 spans 14 residues. The chain's CDR3 is CASSPRGFQETQYF. CDR3 coding DNA: TGTGCCAGCAGCCCCCGGGGATTCCAAGAGACCCAGTACTTC.

The V call is TRBV3-1, the J call TRBJ2-3, with 8 bases fitting TRBD1. J lost 5 bases, V lost 5 bases, and 9 bases had no gene match. Germline V lookup: CDR1 LGHDT, CDR2 YNNKEL (reference sequence). CDR3 size: 15 residues. The CDR3 here is CASSIQGARGDTQYF. The CDR3 bases are TGTGCCAGCAGCATCCAGGGGGCGCGAGGAGATACGCAGTATTTT.

Only a few counts were recorded for this clonotype. The chain joins TRBV7-9 to TRBJ1-1; D unclear. V lost 2 bases, J lost 6 bases, and 10 bases lay in between. The CDR3 runs to 13 residues. Germline V lookup: CDR1 SEHNR, CDR2 FQNEAQ (reference sequence). The CDR3 DNA follows: TGTGCCAGCAGCTTACATGGGGTCCCTGAAGCTTTCTTT. It is translated as CASSLHGVPEAFF.

This clonotype was picked up a small number of times. This rearrangement joins TRBV5-1 to TRBJ1-2, with 10 bases that match TRBD1. This CDR3 has 16 amino acids. In germline, CDR1 is SGHRS, CDR2 YFSETQ. Unmatched junction bases numbered 11, after V lost 4 bases and J lost 5 bases. CDR3 protein: CASSIPGTGEIYGYTF. The CDR3 bases are TGCGCCAGCAGCATCCCCGGGACAGGGGAAATTTATGGCTACACCTTC. Filled out from reference TRBV5-1 and TRBJ1-2, the complete variable domain reads KAGVTQTPRYLIKTRGQQVTLSCSPISGHRSVSWYQQTPGQGLQFLFEYFSETQRNKGNFPGRFSGRQFSNSRSEMNVSTLELGDSALYLCASSIPGTGEIYGYTFGSGTRLTVV.

This clonotype was seen a few times. The chain recombines TRBV2 with TRBJ2-7; D unclear. The ends were cut back, 4 bases at V and 5 bases at J, with 18 bases in the middle. There are 15 residues in the CDR3. Per the germline V gene, CDR1 is SNHLY and CDR2 is FYNNEI. The CDR3 region is CASSVGRTTPHEQYV. The CDR3 DNA reads as TGTGCCAGCAGTGTCGGCCGGACGACACCCCACGAGCAGTACGTC.

The table lists this clonotype with a few counts. This chain links TRBV7-8 with TRBJ1-1; D not certain. The CDR3 is 13 amino acids. V shed 5 bases and J shed 1 base, with 8 bases lying between them. The germline V gene encodes CDR1 SGHVS and CDR2 FQNEAQ. CDR3 in amino acids: CASSPQENTEAFF. The CDR3 nucleotides read TGTGCCAGCAGCCCGCAGGAGAACACTGAAGCTTTCTTT.

The J gene is TRBJ2-5, the V gene TRBV27; D gene ambiguous. This CDR3 contains 13 residues. V lost 2 bases to trimming and J lost 0 bases, with 4 bases between them. Germline V gives CDR1 MNHEY, CDR2 SMNVEV (reference sequence). In DNA form, the CDR3 reads TGTGCCAGCAGTTTAAAGTACCAAGAGACCCAGTACTTC. Translation gives CASSLKYQETQYF.

The chain combines TRBV20-1 with TRBJ1-6, with 7 bases aligning to TRBD1. With 0 bases clipped from V and 8 bases from J, the junction kept 10 bases outside the gene matches. Germline V gene data show CDR1 as DFQATT and CDR2 as SNEGSKA (reference sequence). CDR3 length equals 16 residues. The CDR3 loop reads CSARDVYRGADSPLHF. The CDR3 DNA follows: TGCAGTGCTAGAGATGTATACAGGGGAGCAGATTCACCCCTCCACTTT.

The chain has TRBV3-1 and TRBJ2-1, with D possibly matching TRBD2 (6 bases). The CDR3 is 15 amino acids. Trimming removed 0 bases from V and 4 bases from J, with 10 bases in between. Germline V CDR1 and CDR2: LGHDT, YNNKEL (reference sequence). The CDR3 sequence is CASSQDWDSYNEQFF. In DNA form, the CDR3 reads TGTGCCAGCAGCCAAGACTGGGACTCTTACAATGAGCAGTTCTTC.

The chain uses TRBV15 and TRBJ2-1; D is unclear. The CDR3 has 15 amino acids. The V end lost 5 bases, the J end lost 0 bases, and 11 bases lay between the germline ends. Germline lookup yields CDR1 LNHNV and CDR2 YYDKDF (reference sequence). CDR3 in DNA: TGTGCCACCAGCTCGTCAACACGCTCCTACAATGAGCAGTTCTTC. It is translated as CATSSSTRSYNEQFF.

This clonotype was recorded once. The V gene is TRBV30, the J gene TRBJ1-2; no firm D call. This CDR3 contains 13 residues. The V and J ends lost 0 bases and 4 bases respectively, with 9 bases between them. Germline values: CDR1 GTSNPN, CDR2 SVGIG (reference sequence). The CDR3 DNA sequence: TGTGCCTGGAGTGTCGGAGGCGTCTATGGCTACACCTTC. This encodes CAWSVGGVYGYTF.

The chain employs TRBV5-1 and TRBJ2-5; no definite D call. The V gene lost 0 bases and the J gene lost 5 bases, with 14 bases spanning the gap. Germline CDR1 SGHRS, CDR2 YFSETQ. This CDR3 comprises 15 residues. CDR3 protein: CASSLAGSVPETQYF. For the CDR3, the DNA is TGCGCCAGCAGCTTGGCTGGGTCTGTTCCCGAGACCCAGTACTTC.

This chain uses TRBV5-1 with TRBJ2-4, with a weak D call TRBD2 (6 bases). Trimming shortened V by 5 bases and J by 2 bases, and 11 bases separated the two germline ends. CDR1 is SGHRS, CDR2 YFSETQ, per germline. The CDR3 is made up of 14 amino acids. The CDR3 spells CASSFGGSKNIQYF. For the CDR3, the DNA is TGCGCCAGCAGTTTCGGAGGGTCCAAAAACATTCAGTACTTC.

This clonotype has a single count. Here the CDR3 DNA reads TGTGCCAGCAGGGAATACTACAGCTCCTACAATGAGCAGTTCTTC. Its translation: CASREYYSSYNEQFF. V gene TRBV14 combines with J gene TRBJ2-1; D not resolved. The germline V and J ends were trimmed by 6 bases and 0 bases, with 12 bases remaining between them. Germline V gives CDR1 SGHDN, CDR2 FVKESK. The CDR3 has 15 residues.

This chain connects TRBV29-1 to TRBJ1-1, with D tentatively TRBD1 (5 bases). This CDR3 has 13 amino acids. V gave up 7 bases and J gave up 1 base, with 13 bases separating them. Germline lookup yields CDR1 SQVTM and CDR2 ANQGSEA. DNA of the CDR3: TGCAGCGCCCTTGGCGGGGGGAACACTGAAGCTTTCTTT. Amino acids: CSALGGGNTEAFF.

In its sample, this clonotype was seen many times. The chain has TRBV5-1 and TRBJ1-2, with D unclear. Germline V gene lookup returns CDR1 SGHRS and CDR2 YFSETQ. The CDR3 consists of 12 residues. Trimming took 0 bases from V and 4 from J, leaving 4 bases between them. The CDR3 DNA reads TGCGCCAGCAGCTTGGGCAGCTATGGCTACACCTTC. This encodes CASSLGSYGYTF.

The chain has TRBV5-1 and TRBJ2-1; tentative D call: TRBD2 (6 bases). Germline lookup yields CDR1 SGHRS and CDR2 YFSETQ. Trimming pared 1 base from V and 9 bases from J, leaving 17 bases between. CDR3 size: 15 residues. The CDR3 nucleotides read TGCGCCAGCAGCTTGAGCGGACGAAGGCGGGGTGAGCAGTTCTTC. It is translated as CASSLSGRRRGEQFF. Based on the CDR3 plus reference TRBV5-1 and TRBJ2-1, the full variable domain is KAGVTQTPRYLIKTRGQQVTLSCSPISGHRSVSWYQQTPGQGLQFLFEYFSETQRNKGNFPGRFSGRQFSNSRSEMNVSTLELGDSALYLCASSLSGRRRGEQFFGPGTRLTVL.

This clonotype came up many times. This chain joins TRBV20-1 and TRBJ2-1; 9 nucleotides align to TRBD2. V was pared by 3 bases and J by 7 bases, with 4 bases of the junction left unmatched. In germline, CDR1 is DFQATT, CDR2 SNEGSKA (reference sequence). The CDR3 is made up of 13 amino acids. The CDR3 nucleotides read TGCAGTGCTAGCGGCGGGAGGGGGAATGAGCAGTTCTTC. Its protein product is CSASGGRGNEQFF.

The rearrangement links TRBV12-3 or TRBV12-4 to TRBJ1-2; D not resolved. The CDR3 length is 13 residues. V was trimmed by 3 bases and J by 4 bases, leaving 9 bases between them. CDR3 DNA: TGTGCCAGCAGTTTTGCAGAACCCTATGGCTACACCTTC. It specifies CASSFAEPYGYTF.

The rearrangement uses TRBV3-1 and TRBJ2-5; D may be TRBD2 (7 bases). The CDR3 sequence is 15 residues long. The germline V gene has CDR1 LGHDT and CDR2 YNNKEL (reference sequence). The V end was cut by 4 bases, the J end by 6 bases, with 18 bases between. The CDR3: CASSLMWEGEKTQYF. As DNA, the CDR3 is TGTGCCAGCAGCCTCATGTGGGAGGGGGAGAAGACCCAGTACTTC.

This clonotype was recorded a few times. This rearrangement joins TRBV20-1 to TRBJ2-7; 10 bases align to TRBD1. Per germline, CDR1 DFQATT and CDR2 SNEGSKA (reference sequence). J gave up 5 bases and V 2 bases, and 3 bases lay outside the gene matches. The CDR3 extends over 13 amino acids. CDR3 coding DNA: TGCAGTGCTAGATCCGGGACAGGGGACGAGCAGTACTTC. Residues: CSARSGTGDEQYF.

This clonotype was found a few times. The V and J genes are TRBV5-1 and TRBJ2-1; 14 bases agree with TRBD2. V lost 0 bases and J lost 9; bases outside the gene matches: 11. The CDR3 runs 18 residues. The germline V gene has CDR1 SGHRS and CDR2 YFSETQ. CDR3 DNA sequence: TGCGCCAGCAGCTTGGCCCGACAGACTAGCGGGAGGGATCGTGAGCAGTTCTTC. Its protein is CASSLARQTSGRDREQFF.

The chain couples TRBV6-1 to TRBJ2-1; 10 nucleotides line up with TRBD2. The CDR3 runs 16 residues. Germline V lookup: CDR1 MNHNS, CDR2 SASEGT. V lost 7 bases, J lost 8 bases, and 14 bases stayed unmatched. The CDR3 DNA is TGTGCCAGCACCCGAGGGGGAGCGGGAGGGAAGGATGAGCAGTTCTTC. This translates into CASTRGGAGGKDEQFF.

A few counts support this clonotype. The V and J genes are TRBV7-2 and TRBJ2-3, with 12 bases that match TRBD2. The V gene's germline CDR1 is SGHTA and CDR2 FQGNSA. V gave up 1 base and J gave up 8 bases; unmatched junction bases: 7. The CDR3 length is 16 residues. The CDR3 reads CASSLGTSGTLGTQYF. The CDR3 DNA reads as TGTGCCAGCAGCTTAGGGACTAGCGGGACCTTGGGTACGCAGTATTTT.

This clonotype was counted between two and nine times. The chain uses TRBV5-1 and TRBJ1-2; the D is unclear. CDR3 length: 15 amino acids. Germline V gene lookup returns CDR1 SGHRS and CDR2 YFSETQ. The V and J ends lost 0 bases and 8 bases respectively, with 17 bases between them. CDR3 region: CASSLDQDADPGYTF. As DNA, the CDR3 is TGCGCCAGCAGCTTGGATCAGGACGCGGATCCCGGCTACACCTTC.

This chain connects TRBV20-1 to TRBJ2-5; 7 bases are a match to TRBD1. The CDR3 is 14 residues long. CDR1 DFQATT and CDR2 SNEGSKA come from the germline V gene (reference sequence). Germline trimming cut 6 bases from V and 0 bases from J; bases unmatched to any gene: 7. The CDR3 here is CSAEHDRDQETQYF. The CDR3 DNA sequence: TGCAGTGCCGAACACGACAGGGACCAAGAGACCCAGTACTTC.

The V call is TRBV5-6, the J call TRBJ1-5, with no clear D. V lost 1 base to trimming and J lost 8 bases, with 10 bases between them. The CDR3 contains 13 residues. Germline CDR1 SGHDT, CDR2 YYEEEE. The CDR3 region has the DNA TGTGCCAGCAGCTTGACGGGTAGTGAGCCCCAGCATTTT. Its protein is CASSLTGSEPQHF.

The chain is built from TRBV5-1 and TRBJ2-1, with D perhaps matching TRBD1 (6 bases). The CDR3 extends over 14 amino acids. Germline CDR1 is SGHRS and CDR2 is YFSETQ. Between the trimmed V and J ends, which lost 5 bases and 4 bases, there was a span of 13 bases. In nucleotides, the CDR3 is TGCGCCAGCAGTTTTGACAGGCTATACAATGAGCAGTTCTTC. Translation: CASSFDRLYNEQFF.

Only a few counts were recorded for this clonotype. The rearrangement uses TRBV2 and TRBJ2-3; tentatively, D is TRBD2 (5 bases). The V and J ends lost 4 bases and 0 bases respectively, with 11 bases between them. This CDR3 is 15 amino acids long. The V gene's germline CDR1 is SNHLY and CDR2 FYNNEI. The CDR3 protein is CASSGSSSSTDTQYF. The DNA of the CDR3 is TGTGCCAGCAGTGGGTCTAGCTCCAGCACAGATACGCAGTATTTT.

This sequence joins TRBV20-1 and TRBJ2-7; tentatively, D is TRBD2 (5 bases). CDR1 is DFQATT, CDR2 SNEGSKA, per germline (reference sequence). This CDR3 is built from 12 residues. The V end was cut by 7 bases, the J end by 1 base, with 11 bases between. Written as DNA, the CDR3 is TGCAGTGTTACCCGGGATTCCTACGAGCAGTACTTC. The encoded protein is CSVTRDSYEQYF.